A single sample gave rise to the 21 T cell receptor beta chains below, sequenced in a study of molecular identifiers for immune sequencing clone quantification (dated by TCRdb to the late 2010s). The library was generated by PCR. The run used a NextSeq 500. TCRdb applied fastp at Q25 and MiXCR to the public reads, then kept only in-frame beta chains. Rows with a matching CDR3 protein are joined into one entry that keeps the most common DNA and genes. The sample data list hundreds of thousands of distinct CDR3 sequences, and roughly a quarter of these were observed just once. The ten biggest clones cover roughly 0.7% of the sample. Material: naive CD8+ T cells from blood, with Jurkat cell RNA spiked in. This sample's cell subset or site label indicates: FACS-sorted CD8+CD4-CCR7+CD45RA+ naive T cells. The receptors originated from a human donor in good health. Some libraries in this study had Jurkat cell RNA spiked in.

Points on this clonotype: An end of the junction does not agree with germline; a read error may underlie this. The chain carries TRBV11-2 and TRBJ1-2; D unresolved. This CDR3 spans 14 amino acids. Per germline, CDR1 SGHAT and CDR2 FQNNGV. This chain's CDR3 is CASSILPADYGYTF. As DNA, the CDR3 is TGTGCCAGCAGCATATTGCCAGCCGACTACGGCTACACCTTC.

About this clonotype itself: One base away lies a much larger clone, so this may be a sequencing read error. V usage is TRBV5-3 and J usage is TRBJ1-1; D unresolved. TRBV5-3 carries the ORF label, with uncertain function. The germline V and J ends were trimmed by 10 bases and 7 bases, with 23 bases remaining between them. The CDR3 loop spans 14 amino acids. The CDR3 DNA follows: TGTGCCGGCAGCTTGGAGGGATCCGCAGTTGAAGCTTTCTTT. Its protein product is CAGSLEGSAVEAFF.

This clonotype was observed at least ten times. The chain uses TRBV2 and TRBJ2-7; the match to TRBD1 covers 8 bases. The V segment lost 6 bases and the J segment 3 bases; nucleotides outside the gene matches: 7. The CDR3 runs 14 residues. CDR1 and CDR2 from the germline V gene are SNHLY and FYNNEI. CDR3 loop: CASRSTGVYYEQYF. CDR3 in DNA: TGTGCCAGCAGATCGACAGGGGTTTACTACGAGCAGTACTTC.

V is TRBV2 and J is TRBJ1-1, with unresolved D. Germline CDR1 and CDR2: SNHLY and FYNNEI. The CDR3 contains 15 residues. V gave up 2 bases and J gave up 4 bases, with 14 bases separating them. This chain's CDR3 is CASSESYDLRTEAFF. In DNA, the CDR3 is TGTGCCAGCAGTGAATCATACGACTTACGCACTGAAGCTTTCTTT.

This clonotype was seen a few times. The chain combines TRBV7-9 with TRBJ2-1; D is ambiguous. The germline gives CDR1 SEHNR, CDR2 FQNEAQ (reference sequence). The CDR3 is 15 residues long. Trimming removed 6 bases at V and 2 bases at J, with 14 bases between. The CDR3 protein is CASSRSIGTYNEQFF. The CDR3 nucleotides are TGTGCCAGCAGTCGTAGCATTGGGACCTACAATGAGCAGTTCTTC.

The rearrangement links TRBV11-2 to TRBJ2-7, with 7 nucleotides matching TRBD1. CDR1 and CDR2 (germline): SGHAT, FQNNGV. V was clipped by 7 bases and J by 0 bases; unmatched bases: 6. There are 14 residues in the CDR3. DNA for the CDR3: TGTGCCAGCACCCCGACAGGGTTCTCCTACGAGCAGTACTTC. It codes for CASTPTGFSYEQYF. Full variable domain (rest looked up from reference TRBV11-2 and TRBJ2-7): EAGVAQSPRYKIIEKRQSVAFWCNPISGHATLYWYQQILGQGPKLLIQFQNNGVVDDSQLPKDRFSAERLKGVDSTLKIQPAKLEDSAVYLCASTPTGFSYEQYFGPGTRLTVT.

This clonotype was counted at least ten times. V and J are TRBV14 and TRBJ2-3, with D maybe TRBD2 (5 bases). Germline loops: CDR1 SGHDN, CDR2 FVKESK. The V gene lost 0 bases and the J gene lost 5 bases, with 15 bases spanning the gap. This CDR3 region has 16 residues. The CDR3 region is CASSQDRTPLIDTQYF. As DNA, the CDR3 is TGTGCCAGCAGCCAAGACAGGACTCCTCTCATAGATACGCAGTATTTT.

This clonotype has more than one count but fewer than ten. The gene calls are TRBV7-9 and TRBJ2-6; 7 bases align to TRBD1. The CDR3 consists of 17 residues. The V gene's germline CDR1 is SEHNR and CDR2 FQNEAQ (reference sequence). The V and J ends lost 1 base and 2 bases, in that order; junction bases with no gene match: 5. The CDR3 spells CASSLGLGQAGANVLTF. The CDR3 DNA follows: TGTGCCAGCAGCTTAGGTCTTGGACAGGCTGGGGCCAACGTCCTGACTTTC.

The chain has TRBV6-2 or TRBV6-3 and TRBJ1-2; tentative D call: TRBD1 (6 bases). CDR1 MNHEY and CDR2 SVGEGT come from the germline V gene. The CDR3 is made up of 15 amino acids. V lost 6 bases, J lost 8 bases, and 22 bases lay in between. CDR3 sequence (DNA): TGTGCCAGCAGCTTACTGGACAGCCGGAATGGGGGCTACACCTTC. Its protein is CASSLLDSRNGGYTF.

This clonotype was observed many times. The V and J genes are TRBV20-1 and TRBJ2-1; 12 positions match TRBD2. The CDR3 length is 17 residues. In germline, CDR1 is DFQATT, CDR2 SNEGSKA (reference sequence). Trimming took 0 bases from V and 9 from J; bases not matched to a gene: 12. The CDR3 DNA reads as TGCAGTGCTAGAGATCTGTGGACTAGCGGGATGTATGGTGAGCAGTTCTTC. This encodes CSARDLWTSGMYGEQFF.

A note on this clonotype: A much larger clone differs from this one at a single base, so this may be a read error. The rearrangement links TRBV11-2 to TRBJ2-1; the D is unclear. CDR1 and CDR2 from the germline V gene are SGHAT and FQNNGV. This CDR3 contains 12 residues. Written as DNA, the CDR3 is TGTGCCAGCAGCTTAGGCCAGAATGAGCAGTCCTTC. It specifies CASSLGQNEQSF.

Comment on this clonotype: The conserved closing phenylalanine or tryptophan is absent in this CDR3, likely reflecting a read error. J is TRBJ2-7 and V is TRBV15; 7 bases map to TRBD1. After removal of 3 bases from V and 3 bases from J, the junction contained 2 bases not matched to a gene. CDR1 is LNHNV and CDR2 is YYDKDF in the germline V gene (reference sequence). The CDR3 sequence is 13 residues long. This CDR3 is CATSSDRDYEQYS. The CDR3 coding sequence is TGTGCCACCAGCAGCGACAGGGACTACGAGCAGTACTCC.

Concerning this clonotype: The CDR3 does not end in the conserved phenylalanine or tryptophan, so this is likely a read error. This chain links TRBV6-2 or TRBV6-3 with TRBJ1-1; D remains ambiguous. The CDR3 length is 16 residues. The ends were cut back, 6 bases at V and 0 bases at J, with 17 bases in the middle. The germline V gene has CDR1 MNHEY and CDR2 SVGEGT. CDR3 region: CASSSGEEGMNTEAFS. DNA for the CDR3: TGTGCCAGCAGCTCCGGGGAAGAGGGAATGAACACTGAAGCTTTCTCT.

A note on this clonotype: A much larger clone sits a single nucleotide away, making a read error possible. CDR3 DNA: TGTGCCATCACGGGGGATTATCACGCTGAAGCTTTCTTT. Its protein product is CAITGDYHAEAFF. The rearrangement joins TRBV12-3 or TRBV12-4 to TRBJ1-1; TRBD1 might be the D (5 bases). Trimming stripped 10 bases from V and 6 bases from J, with 18 bases between. The CDR3 length is 13 residues.

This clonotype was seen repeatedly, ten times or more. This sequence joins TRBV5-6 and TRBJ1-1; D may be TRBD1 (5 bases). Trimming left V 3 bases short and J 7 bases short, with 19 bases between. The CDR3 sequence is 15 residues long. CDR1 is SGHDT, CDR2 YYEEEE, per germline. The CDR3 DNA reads TGTGCCAGCAGCTCCAGGGAGTGGATGAAAGGTGAAGCTTTCTTT. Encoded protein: CASSSREWMKGEAFF.

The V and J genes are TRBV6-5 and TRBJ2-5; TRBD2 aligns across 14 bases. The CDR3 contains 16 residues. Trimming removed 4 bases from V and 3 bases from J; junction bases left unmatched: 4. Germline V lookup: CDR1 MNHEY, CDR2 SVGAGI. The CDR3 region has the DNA TGTGCCAGCAGTTCGCCGGGACTAGCGGGGGAAGAGACCCAGTACTTC. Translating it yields CASSSPGLAGEETQYF.

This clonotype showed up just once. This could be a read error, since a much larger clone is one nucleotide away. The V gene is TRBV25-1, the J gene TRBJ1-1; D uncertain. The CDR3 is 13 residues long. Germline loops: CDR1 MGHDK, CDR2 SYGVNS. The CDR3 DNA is TGTGCCAGCAGTGATCTGGCAGTCCCTGAAGCTCTCTTT. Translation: CASSDLAVPEALF.

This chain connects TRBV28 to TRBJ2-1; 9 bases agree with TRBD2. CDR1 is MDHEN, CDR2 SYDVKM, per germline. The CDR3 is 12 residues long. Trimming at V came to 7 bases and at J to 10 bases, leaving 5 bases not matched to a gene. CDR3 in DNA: TGTGCCAGCAAGTATAGCGGGGGCGAGCAGTTCTTC. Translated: CASKYSGGEQFF.

The CDR3 loop is CASSLRVARQPQHF. The CDR3 bases are TGTGCCAGCAGCCTACGAGTGGCGCGACAGCCCCAGCATTTT. The chain links TRBV28 to TRBJ1-5; D uncertain. Deletions cut 6 bases from V and 7 bases from J, with 16 bases between. CDR3 length: 14 amino acids. Germline V lookup: CDR1 MDHEN, CDR2 SYDVKM.

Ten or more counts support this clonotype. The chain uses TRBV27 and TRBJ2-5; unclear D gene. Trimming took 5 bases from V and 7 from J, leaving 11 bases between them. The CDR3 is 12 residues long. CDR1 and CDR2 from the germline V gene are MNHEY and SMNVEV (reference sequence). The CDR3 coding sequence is TGTGCCAGCAGTACTCCCGGAGCGACCCAGTACTTC. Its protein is CASSTPGATQYF.

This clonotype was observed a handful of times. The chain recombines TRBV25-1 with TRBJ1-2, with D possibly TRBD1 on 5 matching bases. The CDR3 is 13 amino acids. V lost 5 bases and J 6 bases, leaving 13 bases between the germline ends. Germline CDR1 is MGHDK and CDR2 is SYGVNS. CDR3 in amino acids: CASSHSGANGYTF. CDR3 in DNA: TGTGCCAGCAGTCACTCCGGGGCAAATGGCTACACCTTC.